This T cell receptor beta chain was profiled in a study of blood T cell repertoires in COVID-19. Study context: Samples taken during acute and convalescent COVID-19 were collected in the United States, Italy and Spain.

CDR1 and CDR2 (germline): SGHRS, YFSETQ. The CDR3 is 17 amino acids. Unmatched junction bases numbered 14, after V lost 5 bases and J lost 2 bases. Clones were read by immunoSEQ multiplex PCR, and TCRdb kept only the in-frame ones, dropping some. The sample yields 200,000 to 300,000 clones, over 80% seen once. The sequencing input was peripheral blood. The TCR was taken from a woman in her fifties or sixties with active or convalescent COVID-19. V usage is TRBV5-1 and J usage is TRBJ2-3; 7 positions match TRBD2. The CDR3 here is CASSNVASGLPTDTQYF. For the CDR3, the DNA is TGCGCCAGCAGTAATGTGGCTAGCGGCCTACCCACAGATACGCAGTATTTT.